The rows below give T cell receptor beta chains drawn from one sample of a study of T-cell reconstitution after alpha-beta-depleted transplantation in children. Via MiXCR, TCRdb re-called the PCR reads, giving one row per CDR3 protein. The data contain 800,000 to 1,000,000 distinct CDR3 sequences, roughly 29% of them singletons. The sample was PBMCs, mostly from graft donor cells, taken 360 days after TCRalphabeta/CD19-depleted stem cell transplant. The receptors originated from a boy less than two years old who had a stem cell transplant for SCID, so the T cells may come from the graft donor. The CDR3 runs from the conserved cysteine through the conserved F or W. D genes are given only for firm matches. Expanded clones are given a class, and other clones once, few, many or no size at all.

cdr3_aa	cdr3_nt	clone_size	v_call	d_call	j_call
CATSRVKRGDEQYF	TGTGCCACCAGCAGAGTGAAGCGGGGGGACGAGCAGTACTTC	NA	TRBV15	TRBD2	TRBJ2-7
CASSQDGSYYEKLFF	TGCGCCAGCAGCCAAGATGGCAGTTATTATGAAAAACTGTTTTTT	NA	TRBV4-1	NA	TRBJ1-4
CASSVGRSKKETQYF	TGCGCCAGCAGTGTTGGCAGATCGAAGAAAGAGACCCAGTACTTC	many	TRBV5-1	NA	TRBJ2-5
CASSLRWGSEQYF	TGTGCCAGCAGTTTAAGGTGGGGGAGCGAGCAGTACTTC	few	TRBV12-3/TRBV12-4	NA	TRBJ2-7
CASSSAGDRGQKLFF	TGTGCCAGCAGCTCCGCAGGGGACAGGGGACAAAAACTGTTTTTT	few	TRBV7-2	TRBD1	TRBJ1-4
CASSLGGPWGNQPQHF	TGTGCCAGCAGCTTGGGCGGGCCTTGGGGCAATCAGCCCCAGCATTTT	few	TRBV13	NA	TRBJ1-5
CASSSGRLDTEAFF	TGCGCCAGCAGCTCGGGGAGGTTGGACACTGAAGCTTTCTTT	few	TRBV5-1	NA	TRBJ1-1
CASKSTGRQETQYF	TGCGCCAGCAAAAGTACAGGGCGGCAAGAGACCCAGTACTTC	few	TRBV4-1	NA	TRBJ2-5
CSARDWSGRGGYTF	TGCAGTGCTAGAGATTGGTCAGGGCGGGGCGGCTACACCTTC	few	TRBV20-1	NA	TRBJ1-2
CASSYSGGFEQYF	TGTGCCAGCAGCTATAGCGGGGGGTTCGAGCAGTACTTC	NA	TRBV7-2	TRBD2	TRBJ2-7
CASSRQRLSSYNEQFF	TGTGCCAGCAGTCGACAACGACTCAGCTCCTACAATGAGCAGTTCTTC	NA	TRBV12-3/TRBV12-4	NA	TRBJ2-1
CASSKGQPRTLHF	TGTGCCAGCAGCAAGGGACAGCCTCGTACCCTCCACTTT	few	TRBV21-1	NA	TRBJ1-6
CASSQGLWGDQPQHF	TGCGCCAGCAGCCAAGGGTTGTGGGGAGATCAGCCCCAGCATTTT	NA	TRBV4-3	NA	TRBJ1-5
CASSYSIFADRILQETQYF	TGTGCCAGCAGTTACTCGATCTTCGCCGACAGGATTCTTCAAGAGACCCAGTACTTC	NA	TRBV6-5	NA	TRBJ2-5
CASSQEWRGYEQYF	TGTGCCAGCAGCCAAGAATGGAGGGGATACGAGCAGTACTTC	few	TRBV3-1	NA	TRBJ2-7
CASSPGTSLYEQYF	TGTGCCAGCTCACCAGGGACTAGTCTCTACGAGCAGTACTTC	few	TRBV18	TRBD2	TRBJ2-7
CASSPRGGANVLTF	TGTGCCAGCTCACCACGCGGTGGGGCCAACGTCCTGACTTTC	NA	TRBV18	NA	TRBJ2-6
CASRPRQGTEAFF	TGTGCCAGCAGACCACGCCAGGGGACTGAAGCTTTCTTT	NA	TRBV5-5	NA	TRBJ1-1
CASSHQRGEPPIEQFF	TGTGCCAGCAGTCACCAGCGGGGGGAACCCCCCATTGAGCAGTTCTTC	few	TRBV12-3/TRBV12-4	TRBD2	TRBJ2-1
CASSLAKRAGGPGTGELFF	TGTGCCAGCAGTTTGGCCAAACGAGCGGGGGGGCCGGGCACCGGGGAGCTGTTTTTT	NA	TRBV27	TRBD2	TRBJ2-2
CASSLALRGSYNEQFF	TGTGCCAGCAGTTTAGCGCTCAGGGGCTCCTACAATGAGCAGTTCTTC	NA	TRBV12-3/TRBV12-4	NA	TRBJ2-1
CASSPNRGAFF	TGTGCCAGCAGCCCGAATCGCGGCGCTTTCTTT	few	TRBV28	NA	TRBJ1-1
CSASPLAGASTDTQYF	TGCAGTGCTAGCCCCTTAGCGGGCGCTAGCACAGATACGCAGTATTTT	NA	TRBV20-1	TRBD2	TRBJ2-3
CSALTGVLGEQYF	TGCAGCGCCCTAACAGGGGTCCTCGGCGAGCAGTACTTC	NA	TRBV29-1	TRBD1	TRBJ2-7
CASSLLTGDTQYF	TGTGCCAGCAGTTTACTAACTGGAGATACGCAGTATTTT	NA	TRBV27	NA	TRBJ2-3
CASSVYRGRDTGELFF	TGTGCCAGCAGTGTCTACAGGGGGAGGGACACCGGGGAGCTGTTTTTT	few	TRBV12-3/TRBV12-4	NA	TRBJ2-2
CASSLSRAGGENNEQFF	TGTGCCAGCAGTTTATCGAGGGCGGGGGGGGAAAACAATGAGCAGTTCTTC	few	TRBV27	TRBD2	TRBJ2-1
CASKSYSGANVLTF	TGTGCCAGCAAATCATACTCTGGGGCCAACGTCCTGACTTTC	few	TRBV2	NA	TRBJ2-6
CASRSGTGTLEAFF	TGCGCCAGCAGGTCCGGGACAGGGACCCTTGAAGCTTTCTTT	few	TRBV5-1	TRBD1	TRBJ1-1
CASSAGTGGGELFF	TGTGCCAGCAGCGCCGGGACAGGGGGTGGGGAGCTGTTTTTT	few	TRBV5-5	TRBD1	TRBJ2-2
CASSLFAGQGLSYEQYF	TGCGCCAGCAGCTTGTTTGCGGGACAGGGCTTATCCTACGAGCAGTACTTC	few	TRBV5-1	TRBD1	TRBJ2-7
CASKAQGQSTGELFF	TGTGCCAGCAAAGCACAGGGACAGAGCACCGGGGAGCTGTTTTTT	NA	TRBV2	TRBD1	TRBJ2-2
CSASGGISYNEQFF	TGCAGTGCCAGCGGGGGAATCTCCTACAATGAGCAGTTCTTC	few	TRBV20-1	TRBD2	TRBJ2-1
CSARQWDYGYTF	TGCAGTGCTAGACAGTGGGACTATGGCTACACCTTC	many	TRBV20-1	NA	TRBJ1-2
CAIEDSSSYNEQFF	TGTGCCATAGAGGACAGCAGCTCCTACAATGAGCAGTTCTTC	few	TRBV12-3/TRBV12-4	NA	TRBJ2-1
CASSLTVPEQFF	TGTGCCAGCAGCCTGACAGTCCCCGAGCAGTTCTTC	NA	TRBV12-3/TRBV12-4	NA	TRBJ2-1
CASWGRVEGNEKLFF	TGTGCCAGCTGGGGCAGGGTAGAGGGAAATGAAAAACTGTTTTTT	NA	TRBV6-1	NA	TRBJ1-4
CASSQDWTNYFQETQYF	TGCGCCAGCAGCCAAGATTGGACAAACTACTTTCAAGAGACCCAGTACTTC	NA	TRBV4-3	NA	TRBJ2-5
CATSRFRWEEGSYEQYF	TGTGCCACCAGCAGATTCCGATGGGAAGAGGGCTCCTACGAGCAGTACTTC	NA	TRBV15	NA	TRBJ2-7
CASSQGSSELGELFF	TGTGCCAGCAGCCAAGGGTCGTCGGAGCTCGGGGAGCTGTTTTTT	few	TRBV3-1	NA	TRBJ2-2
CASSPLAGIHEQYF	TGTGCCAGCAGTCCACTAGCGGGGATCCACGAGCAGTACTTC	NA	TRBV27	TRBD2	TRBJ2-7
CASILGTGTTSSYNEQFF	TGTGCCAGCATCCTTGGGACAGGAACTACCAGCTCCTACAATGAGCAGTTCTTC	NA	TRBV12-3/TRBV12-4	TRBD1	TRBJ2-1
CASSIPGMYNEQFF	TGTGCCAGTAGTATACCGGGGATGTACAATGAGCAGTTCTTC	NA	TRBV19	NA	TRBJ2-1
CASSSGRTTYEQYF	TGCGCCAGCAGCTCGGGACGGACCACCTACGAGCAGTACTTC	NA	TRBV5-1	NA	TRBJ2-7
CASRIPGSGANVLTF	TGTGCCAGCAGGATACCAGGGTCTGGGGCCAACGTCCTGACTTTC	NA	TRBV2	NA	TRBJ2-6
CASSLAWPPNQPQHF	TGTGCCAGCAGCTTGGCCTGGCCCCCCAATCAGCCCCAGCATTTT	NA	TRBV5-5	NA	TRBJ1-5
CASSDVGLTGGYTF	TGTGCCAGCAGTGATGTGGGCCTTACCGGTGGCTACACCTTC	few	TRBV25-1	NA	TRBJ1-2
CASSLERVWADTQYF	TGTGCCAGCAGCTTGGAGCGGGTATGGGCAGATACGCAGTATTTT	NA	TRBV5-5	NA	TRBJ2-3